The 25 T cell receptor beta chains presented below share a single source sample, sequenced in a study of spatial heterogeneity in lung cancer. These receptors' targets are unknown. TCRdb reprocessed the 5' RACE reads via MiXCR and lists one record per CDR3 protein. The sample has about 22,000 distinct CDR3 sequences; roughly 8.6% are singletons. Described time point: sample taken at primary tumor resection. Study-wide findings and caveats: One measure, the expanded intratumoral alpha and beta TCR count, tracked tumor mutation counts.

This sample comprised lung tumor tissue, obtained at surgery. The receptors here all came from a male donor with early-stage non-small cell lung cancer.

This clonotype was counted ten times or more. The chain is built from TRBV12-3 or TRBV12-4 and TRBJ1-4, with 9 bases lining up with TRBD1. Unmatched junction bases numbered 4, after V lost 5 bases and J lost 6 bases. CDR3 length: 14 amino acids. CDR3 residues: CASSPGQGYEKLFF. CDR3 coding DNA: TGTGCCAGCAGTCCGGGACAGGGTTATGAAAAACTGTTTTTT.

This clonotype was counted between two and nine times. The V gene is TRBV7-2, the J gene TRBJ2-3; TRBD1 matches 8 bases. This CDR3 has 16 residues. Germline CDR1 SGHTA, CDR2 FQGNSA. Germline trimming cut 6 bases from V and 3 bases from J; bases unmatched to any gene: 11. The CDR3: CASSSTTGAGTDTQYF. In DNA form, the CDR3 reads TGTGCCAGCAGTTCCACGACAGGGGCTGGGACAGATACGCAGTATTTT. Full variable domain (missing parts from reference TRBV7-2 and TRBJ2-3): GAGVSQSPSNKVTEKGKDVELRCDPISGHTALYWYRQSLGQGLEFLIYFQGNSAPDKSGLPSDRFSAERTGGSVSTLTIQRTQQEDSAVYLCASSSTTGAGTDTQYFGPGTRLTVL.

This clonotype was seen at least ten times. The CDR3 nucleotides read TGTGCCAGCAGGCCCGCGAACACCGGGGAGCTGTTTTTT. Its translation is CASRPANTGELFF. The chain carries TRBV6-2 or TRBV6-3 and TRBJ2-2; the D is unclear. Germline V gives CDR1 MNHEY, CDR2 SVGEGT. Trimming left V 6 bases short and J 0 bases short, with 5 bases between. This CDR3 contains 13 residues.

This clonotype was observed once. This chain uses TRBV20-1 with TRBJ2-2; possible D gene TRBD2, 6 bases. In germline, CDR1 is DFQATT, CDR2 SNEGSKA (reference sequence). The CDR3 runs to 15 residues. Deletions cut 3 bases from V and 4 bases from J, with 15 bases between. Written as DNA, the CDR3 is TGCAGTGCTAGTGTGGGACTTGTGGCCACCGGGGAGCTGTTTTTT. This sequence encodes CSASVGLVATGELFF.

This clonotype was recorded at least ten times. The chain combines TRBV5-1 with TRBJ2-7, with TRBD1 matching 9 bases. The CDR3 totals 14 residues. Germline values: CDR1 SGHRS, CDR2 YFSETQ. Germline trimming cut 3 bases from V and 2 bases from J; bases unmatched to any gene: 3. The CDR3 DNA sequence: TGCGCCAGCAGCTCCCGGACAGGGGCCTACGAGCAGTACTTC. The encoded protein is CASSSRTGAYEQYF. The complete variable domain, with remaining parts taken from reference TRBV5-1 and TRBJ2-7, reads KAGVTQTPRYLIKTRGQQVTLSCSPISGHRSVSWYQQTPGQGLQFLFEYFSETQRNKGNFPGRFSGRQFSNSRSEMNVSTLELGDSALYLCASSSRTGAYEQYFGPGTRLTVT.

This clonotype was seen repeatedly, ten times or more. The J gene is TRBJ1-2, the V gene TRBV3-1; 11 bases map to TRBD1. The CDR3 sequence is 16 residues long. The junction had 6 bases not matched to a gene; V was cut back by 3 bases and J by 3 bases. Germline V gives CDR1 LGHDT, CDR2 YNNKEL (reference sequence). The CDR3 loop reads CASSHYGQGAYYGYTF. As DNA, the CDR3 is TGTGCCAGCAGCCATTATGGACAGGGGGCCTACTATGGCTACACCTTC.

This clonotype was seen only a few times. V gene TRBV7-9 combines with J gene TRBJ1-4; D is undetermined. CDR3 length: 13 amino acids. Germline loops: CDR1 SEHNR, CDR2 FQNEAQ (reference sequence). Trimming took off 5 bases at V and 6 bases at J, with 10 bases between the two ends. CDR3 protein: CASSPPRDEKLFF. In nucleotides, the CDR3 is TGTGCCAGCAGCCCCCCGCGGGATGAAAAACTGTTTTTT.

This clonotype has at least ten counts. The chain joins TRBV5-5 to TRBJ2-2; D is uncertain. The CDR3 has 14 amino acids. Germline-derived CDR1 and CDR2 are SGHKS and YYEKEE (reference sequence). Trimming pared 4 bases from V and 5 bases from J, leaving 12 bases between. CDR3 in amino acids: CASSPHPYTGELFF. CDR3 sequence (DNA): TGTGCCAGCAGCCCACACCCATATACCGGGGAGCTGTTTTTT.

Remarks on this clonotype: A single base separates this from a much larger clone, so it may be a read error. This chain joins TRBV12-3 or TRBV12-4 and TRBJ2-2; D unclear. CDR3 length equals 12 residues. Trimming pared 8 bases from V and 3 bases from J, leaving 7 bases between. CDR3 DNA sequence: TGTGCCAGCCTGGCGGACACCGGGGAGCTGTTTTTT. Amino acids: CASLADTGELFF.

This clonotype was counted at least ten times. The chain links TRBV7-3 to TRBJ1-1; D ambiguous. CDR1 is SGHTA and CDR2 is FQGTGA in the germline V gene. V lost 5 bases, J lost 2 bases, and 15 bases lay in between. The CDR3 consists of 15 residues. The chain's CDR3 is CASSRRGGRNTEAFF. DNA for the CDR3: TGTGCCAGCAGCCGCCGGGGAGGGAGAAACACTGAAGCTTTCTTT.

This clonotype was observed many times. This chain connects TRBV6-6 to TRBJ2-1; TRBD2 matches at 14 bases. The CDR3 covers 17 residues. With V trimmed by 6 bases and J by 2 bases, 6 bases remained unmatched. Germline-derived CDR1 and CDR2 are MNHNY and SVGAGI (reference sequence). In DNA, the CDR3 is TGTGCCAGCAGGCGGGGGACTAGCGGGAGTGCCTACAATGAGCAGTTCTTC. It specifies CASRRGTSGSAYNEQFF.

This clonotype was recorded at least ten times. The CDR3 DNA is TGTGCCACCACAGGGGCGATCAGCGAGCAGTACTTC. Its protein is CATTGAISEQYF. The chain links TRBV10-3 to TRBJ2-7; 7 bases are a match to TRBD1. V was pared by 10 bases and J by 6 bases, with 9 bases of the junction left unmatched. Germline V gene data show CDR1 as ENHRY and CDR2 as SYGVKD. The CDR3 is made up of 12 amino acids.

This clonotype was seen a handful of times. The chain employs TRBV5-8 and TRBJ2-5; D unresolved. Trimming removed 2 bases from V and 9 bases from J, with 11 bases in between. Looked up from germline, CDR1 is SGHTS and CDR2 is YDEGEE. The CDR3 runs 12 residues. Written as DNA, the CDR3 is TGTGCCAGCAGCTTTGGTGGGGTGGCCCAGTACTTC. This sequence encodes CASSFGGVAQYF. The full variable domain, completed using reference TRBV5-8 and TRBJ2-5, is EAGVTQSPTHLIKTRGQQATLRCSPISGHTSVYWYQQALGLGLQFLLWYDEGEERNRGNFPPRFSGRQFPNYSSELNVNALELEDSALYLCASSFGGVAQYFGPGTRLLVL.

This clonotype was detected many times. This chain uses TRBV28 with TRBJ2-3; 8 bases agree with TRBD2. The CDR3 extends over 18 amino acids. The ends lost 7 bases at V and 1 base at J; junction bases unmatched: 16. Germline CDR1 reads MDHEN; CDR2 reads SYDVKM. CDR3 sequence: CASNSGGISVSGTDTQYF. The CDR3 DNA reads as TGTGCCAGCAACAGCGGGGGAATAAGCGTCAGTGGCACAGATACGCAGTATTTT.

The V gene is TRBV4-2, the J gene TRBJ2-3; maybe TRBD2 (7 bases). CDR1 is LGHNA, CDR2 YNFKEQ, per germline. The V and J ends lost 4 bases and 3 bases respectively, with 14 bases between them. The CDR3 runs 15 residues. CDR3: CASSRRAGTTDTQYF. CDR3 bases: TGTGCCAGCAGCCGTAGAGCGGGGACAACAGATACGCAGTATTTT.

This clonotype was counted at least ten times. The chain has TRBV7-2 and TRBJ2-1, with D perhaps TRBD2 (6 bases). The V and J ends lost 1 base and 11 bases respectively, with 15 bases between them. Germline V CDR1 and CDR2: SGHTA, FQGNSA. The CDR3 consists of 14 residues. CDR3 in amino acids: CASSLGLPGEKQFF. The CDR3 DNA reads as TGTGCCAGCAGCTTAGGCCTACCGGGAGAGAAGCAGTTCTTC.

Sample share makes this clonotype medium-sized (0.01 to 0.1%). The CDR3, as DNA: TGTGCCAGCAGCTTTCTGTCAGGGGGACTTTATCAGCCCCAGCATTTT. Amino acids: CASSFLSGGLYQPQHF. The chain links TRBV7-2 to TRBJ1-5, with 7 bases fitting TRBD1. The CDR3 runs 16 residues. Trimming cost V 3 bases and J 5 bases; bases outside gene matches: 10. The germline gives CDR1 SGHTA, CDR2 FQGNSA.

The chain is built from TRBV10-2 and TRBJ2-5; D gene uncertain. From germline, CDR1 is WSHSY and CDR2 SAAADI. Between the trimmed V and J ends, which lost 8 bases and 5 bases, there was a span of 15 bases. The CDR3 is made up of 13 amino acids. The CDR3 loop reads CASSRFWSETQYF. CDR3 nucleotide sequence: TGCGCCAGCTCGAGGTTCTGGTCGGAGACCCAGTACTTC.

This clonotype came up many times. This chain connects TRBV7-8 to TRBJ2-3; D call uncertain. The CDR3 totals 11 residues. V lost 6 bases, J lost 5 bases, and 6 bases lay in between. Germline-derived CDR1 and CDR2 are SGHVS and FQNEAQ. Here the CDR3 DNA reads TGTGCCAGCAGATCCAGAGATACGCAGTATTTT. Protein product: CASRSRDTQYF.

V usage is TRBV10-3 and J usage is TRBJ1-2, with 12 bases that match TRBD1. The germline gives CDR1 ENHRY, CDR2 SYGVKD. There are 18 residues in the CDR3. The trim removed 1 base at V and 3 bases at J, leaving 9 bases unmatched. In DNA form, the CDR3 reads TGTGCCATCAGTGAGTTACCGGGACAGGGGGCTTCGCACTATGGCTACACCTTC. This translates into CAISELPGQGASHYGYTF.

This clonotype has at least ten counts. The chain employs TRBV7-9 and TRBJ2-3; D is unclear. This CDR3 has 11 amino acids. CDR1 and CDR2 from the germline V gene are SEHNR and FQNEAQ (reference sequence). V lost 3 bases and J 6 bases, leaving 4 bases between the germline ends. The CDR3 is CASSFSDTQYF. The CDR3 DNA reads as TGTGCCAGCAGCTTCTCGGATACGCAGTATTTT.

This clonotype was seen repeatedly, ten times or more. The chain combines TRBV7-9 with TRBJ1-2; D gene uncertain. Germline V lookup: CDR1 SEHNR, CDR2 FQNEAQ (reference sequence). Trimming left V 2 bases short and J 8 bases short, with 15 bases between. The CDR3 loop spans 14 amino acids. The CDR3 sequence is CASSLQEGSGGYTF. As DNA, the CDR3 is TGTGCCAGCAGCTTACAGGAAGGATCGGGCGGCTACACCTTC.

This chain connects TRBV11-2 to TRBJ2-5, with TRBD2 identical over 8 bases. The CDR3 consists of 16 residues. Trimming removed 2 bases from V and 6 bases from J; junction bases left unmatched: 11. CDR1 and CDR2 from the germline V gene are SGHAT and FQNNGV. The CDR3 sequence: CASSLWVSGTVQTQYF. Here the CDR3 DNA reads TGTGCCAGCAGCTTATGGGTTAGCGGGACTGTCCAGACCCAGTACTTC.

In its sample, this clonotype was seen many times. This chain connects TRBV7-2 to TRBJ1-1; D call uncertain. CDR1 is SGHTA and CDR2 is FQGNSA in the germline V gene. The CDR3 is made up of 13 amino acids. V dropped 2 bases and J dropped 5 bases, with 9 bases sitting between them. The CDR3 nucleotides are TGTGCCAGCAGCTTATTAGGTAGGACTGAAGCTTTCTTT. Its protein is CASSLLGRTEAFF.

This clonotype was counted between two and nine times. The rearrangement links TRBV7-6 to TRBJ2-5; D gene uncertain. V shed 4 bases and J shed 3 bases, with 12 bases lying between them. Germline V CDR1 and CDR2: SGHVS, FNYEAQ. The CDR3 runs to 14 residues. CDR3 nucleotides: TGTGCCAGCAGCTATCCCCGCCCTAAAGAGACCCAGTACTTC. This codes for CASSYPRPKETQYF.